The 21 T cell receptor beta chains presented below share a single source sample, sequenced in a study of T cell responses to AZD1222 COVID-19 vaccine. Generated by immunoSEQ multiplex PCR, the TCRdb table keeps only in-frame clones and is missing some. The data contain around 140,000 clones, about 93% of them seen just once; the ten biggest clones take up approximately 5%. This specimen was peripheral blood, taken on day 0 of AZD1222 vaccination. Receptors were obtained from an adult in good health.

V gene TRBV2 combines with J gene TRBJ2-3; D may be TRBD2 (6 bases). Per germline, CDR1 SNHLY and CDR2 FYNNEI. Between the trimmed V and J ends, which lost 6 bases and 6 bases, there was a span of 13 bases. The CDR3 length is 13 residues. In nucleotides, the CDR3 is TGTGCCAGCAGCGCTCTACTAGCCGATACGCAGTATTTT. Translation: CASSALLADTQYF.

V is TRBV7-2 and J is TRBJ2-4; 10 bases line up with TRBD2. This CDR3 region has 18 residues. V lost 1 base to trimming and J lost 1 base; unmatched junction nucleotides: 7. Germline CDR1 SGHTA, CDR2 FQGNSA. In DNA, the CDR3 is TGTGCCAGCAGCTTAGTAGCGGGGGGAGGATTTGCCAAAAACATTCAGTACTTC. It translates to CASSLVAGGGFAKNIQYF. The whole variable domain, filled in from reference TRBV7-2 and TRBJ2-4, reads GAGVSQSPSNKVTEKGKDVELRCDPISGHTALYWYRQSLGQGLEFLIYFQGNSAPDKSGLPSDRFSAERTGGSVSTLTIQRTQQEDSAVYLCASSLVAGGGFAKNIQYFGAGTRLSVL.

Only one count was recorded for this clone. The V call is TRBV5-1, the J call TRBJ2-5, with D possibly matching TRBD1 (5 bases). V was shortened by 4 bases and J by 5 bases, with 15 bases between the two germline ends. CDR1 is SGHRS and CDR2 is YFSETQ in the germline V gene. This CDR3 contains 14 residues. This CDR3 is CASSINPGWETQYF. The DNA of the CDR3 is TGCGCCAGCAGCATTAATCCAGGGTGGGAGACCCAGTACTTC.

The chain carries TRBV7-2 and TRBJ1-2; D not resolved. The V end lost 0 bases, the J end lost 8 bases, and 4 bases lay between the germline ends. This CDR3 has 11 amino acids. Looked up from germline, CDR1 is SGHTA and CDR2 is FQGNSA. Here the CDR3 DNA reads TGTGCCAGCAGCTTAGCAAGGGGCTACACCTTC. Translating gives CASSLARGYTF.

The chain employs TRBV5-1 and TRBJ1-4; TRBD1 matches 7 bases. Germline V gene sequence: CDR1 SGHRS, CDR2 YFSETQ. V lost 3 bases to trimming and J lost 1 base; unmatched junction nucleotides: 3. This CDR3 region has 15 residues. The CDR3 loop is CASSWQGGTNEKLFF. The CDR3 DNA is TGCGCCAGCAGCTGGCAGGGGGGAACTAATGAAAAACTGTTTTTT.

This chain connects TRBV13 to TRBJ2-7; D possibly corresponds to TRBD1 (6 bases). The V gene's germline CDR1 is PRHDT and CDR2 FYEKMQ (reference sequence). The CDR3 length is 13 residues. Trimming stripped 6 bases from V and 6 bases from J, with 15 bases between. Written as DNA, the CDR3 is TGTGCCAGCAGGTTACAGGGTCGGGTCGAGCAGTACTTC. Its translation: CASRLQGRVEQYF. Full variable domain (missing parts from reference TRBV13 and TRBJ2-7): AAGVIQSPRHLIKEKRETATLKCYPIPRHDTVYWYQQGPGQDPQFLISFYEKMQSDKGSIPDRFSAQQFSDYHSELNMSSLELGDSALYFCASRLQGRVEQYFGPGTRLTVT.

This chain uses TRBV30 with TRBJ1-3, with TRBD1 as a possible D gene (5 bases). Per the germline V gene, CDR1 is GTSNPN and CDR2 is SVGIG (reference sequence). The length of the CDR3 is 13 residues. Trimming left V 1 base short and J 4 bases short, with 8 bases between. CDR3: CAWSAGLGNTIYF. The CDR3 bases are TGTGCCTGGAGTGCGGGGCTCGGAAACACCATATATTTT. Supplemented by reference TRBV30 and TRBJ1-3, the full variable domain reads SQTIHQWPATLVQPVGSPLSLECTVEGTSNPNLYWYRQAAGRGLQLLFYSVGIGQISSEVPQNLSASRPQDRQFILSSKKLLLSDSGFYLCAWSAGLGNTIYFGEGSWLTVV.

The CDR3 nucleotides read TGTGCCAGCAGCTTGGGGCAGAACAACAATGAAAAACTGTTTTTT. Protein product: CASSLGQNNNEKLFF. V gene TRBV5-6 combines with J gene TRBJ1-4; D gene ambiguous. The CDR3 runs to 15 residues. Trimming left V 0 bases short and J 5 bases short, with 11 bases between. The germline gives CDR1 SGHDT, CDR2 YYEEEE.

The rearrangement links TRBV5-5 to TRBJ1-6; 10 bases are shared with TRBD1. Germline V gene lookup returns CDR1 SGHKS and CDR2 YYEKEE (reference sequence). V lost 3 bases, J lost 10 bases, and 7 bases stayed unmatched. This CDR3 is 15 amino acids long. The CDR3 sequence: CASSSTGGAGSPLHF. Here the CDR3 DNA reads TGTGCCAGCAGCTCGACAGGGGGCGCGGGCTCACCCCTCCACTTT.

V usage is TRBV5-1 and J usage is TRBJ1-2; tentative D call: TRBD1 (6 bases). This CDR3 contains 12 residues. The V end was cut by 2 bases, the J end by 6 bases, with 8 bases between. Germline CDR1 is SGHRS and CDR2 is YFSETQ. The CDR3 protein is CASSLGTNGYTF. The CDR3 bases are TGCGCCAGCAGCTTAGGGACAAATGGCTACACCTTC.

The gene calls are TRBV9 and TRBJ2-1; D may correspond to TRBD1 or TRBD2 (5 bases each). Germline assignment: CDR1 SGDLS and CDR2 YYNGEE. The CDR3 runs to 16 residues. V was clipped by 4 bases and J by 3 bases, with 17 bases between them. As DNA, the CDR3 is TGTGCCAGCAGCACGGGGCCTAACGTCTACTACAATGAGCAGTTCTTC. Protein product: CASSTGPNVYYNEQFF.

The V and J genes are TRBV6-2 or TRBV6-3 and TRBJ2-3; TRBD1 aligns across 7 bases. Trimming cost V 6 bases and J 2 bases; bases outside gene matches: 5. From germline, CDR1 is MNHEY and CDR2 SVGEGT. CDR3 length: 14 residues. The CDR3 spells CASSQGGSTDTQYF. In nucleotides, the CDR3 is TGTGCCAGCAGCCAAGGGGGCTCCACAGATACGCAGTATTTT.

V gene TRBV27 combines with J gene TRBJ1-5; D gene uncertain. The CDR3 sequence is 19 residues long. Germline-derived CDR1 and CDR2 are MNHEY and SMNVEV (reference sequence). V dropped 5 bases and J dropped 0 bases, with 23 bases sitting between them. The DNA for the CDR3 is TGTGCCAGCAGTCCTTCTAAGCTCGACCTTATTTATAGCAATCAGCCCCAGCATTTT. Protein product: CASSPSKLDLIYSNQPQHF.

This clone was seen just once. The J gene is TRBJ2-1, the V gene TRBV19, with 10 bases identical to TRBD2. Germline values: CDR1 LNHDA, CDR2 SQIVND (reference sequence). J gave up 8 bases and V 3 bases, and 4 bases lay outside the gene matches. CDR3 length: 14 amino acids. CDR3 amino acids: CASSIGTSADEQFF. CDR3 coding DNA: TGTGCCAGTAGTATCGGGACTAGCGCCGATGAGCAGTTCTTC.

The chain employs TRBV2 and TRBJ1-4, with TRBD1 identical over 7 bases. Per germline, CDR1 SNHLY and CDR2 FYNNEI. The CDR3 sequence is 15 residues long. The J segment lost 8 bases and the V segment lost 3 bases, leaving 9 bases of the junction unmatched. The CDR3 nucleotides are TGTGCCAGCAGTGATAGGGCAACAGGGGTCGAAAAACTGTTTTTT. Protein sequence: CASSDRATGVEKLFF.

This chain uses TRBV5-1 with TRBJ1-2, with D hard to call. The V end lost 0 bases, the J end lost 3 bases, and 9 bases lay between the germline ends. The CDR3 consists of 14 residues. Germline V gene data show CDR1 as SGHRS and CDR2 as YFSETQ. This CDR3 is CASSLGHTDYGYTF. The CDR3 coding sequence is TGCGCCAGCAGCTTGGGGCACACCGACTATGGCTACACCTTC. The full variable domain, rest sourced from reference TRBV5-1 and TRBJ1-2, is KAGVTQTPRYLIKTRGQQVTLSCSPISGHRSVSWYQQTPGQGLQFLFEYFSETQRNKGNFPGRFSGRQFSNSRSEMNVSTLELGDSALYLCASSLGHTDYGYTFGSGTRLTVV.

This chain uses TRBV7-8 with TRBJ2-2; D is ambiguous. Deletions cut 1 base from V and 5 bases from J, with 2 bases between. Per the germline V gene, CDR1 is SGHVS and CDR2 is FQNEAQ. The CDR3 has 12 amino acids. In DNA, the CDR3 is TGTGCCAGCAGCTTAGTAACCGGGGAGCTGTTTTTT. Its protein product is CASSLVTGELFF.

The gene calls are TRBV19 and TRBJ1-5; tentatively, D is TRBD1 (5 bases). In germline, CDR1 is LNHDA, CDR2 SQIVND (reference sequence). V gave up 4 bases and J gave up 6 bases, with 25 bases separating them. The CDR3 sequence is 18 residues long. Written as DNA, the CDR3 is TGTGCCAGTAGTAACAACCCGACAGTCAGGCCGGTAAGTCAGCCCCAGCATTTT. Amino acids: CASSNNPTVRPVSQPQHF. Together with reference TRBV19 and TRBJ1-5, the CDR3 gives the full variable domain: DGGITQSPKYLFRKEGQNVTLSCEQNLNHDAMYWYRQDPGQGLRLIYYSQIVNDFQKGDIAEGYSVSREKKESFPLTVTSAQKNPTAFYLCASSNNPTVRPVSQPQHFGDGTRLSIL.

The chain combines TRBV18 with TRBJ2-7; no clear D gene. Germline V CDR1 and CDR2: KGHSH, LQKENI. V was cut by 0 bases and J by 4 bases, with 10 bases left in between. The CDR3 totals 14 residues. The CDR3 protein is CASSPPQPAYEQYF. The CDR3 region has the DNA TGTGCCAGCTCACCACCCCAACCCGCGTACGAGCAGTACTTC.

The J gene is TRBJ1-5, the V gene TRBV20-1; D ambiguous. CDR3 length: 11 amino acids. CDR1 and CDR2 (germline): DFQATT, SNEGSKA (reference sequence). As DNA, the CDR3 is TGCAAAAAGGATAGCAATCAGCCCCAGCATTTT. It yields the protein CKKDSNQPQHF.

The chain carries TRBV25-1 and TRBJ1-2, with 9 positions matching TRBD1. V lost 3 bases, J lost 4 bases, and 6 bases stayed unmatched. Germline V gene sequence: CDR1 MGHDK, CDR2 SYGVNS. The CDR3 contains 15 residues. For the CDR3, the DNA is TGTGCCAGCAGTGATCGGACAGGGGCGATCTATGGCTACACCTTC. It translates to CASSDRTGAIYGYTF.